The 21 T cell receptor beta chains listed next were all sequenced from one sample in a study of breast tumors, draining lymph nodes, adjacent tissues. Using its own MiXCR run on the multiplex PCR reads, TCRdb lists one record per CDR3 protein. Among under 20,000 distinct CDR3 sequences listed, under 70% were seen once. Specimen: tumor-adjacent breast tissue. These receptor sequences come from a female donor with breast cancer. Some clones in this sample may be carry-over from other donors' samples.

This clonotype was recorded many times. The chain links TRBV18 to TRBJ2-1; 10 bases map to TRBD1. V dropped 3 bases and J dropped 2; count of bases not matched to a gene: 1. The CDR3 is 15 amino acids. Germline assignment: CDR1 KGHSH and CDR2 LQKENI. In DNA, the CDR3 is TGTGCCAGCTCACCGGGACAGGGGACCTACAATGAGCAGTTCTTC. Its translation is CASSPGQGTYNEQFF.

About this clonotype: The junction departs from germline at one end; a sequencing error may be responsible. The V gene is TRBV9, the J gene TRBJ2-3; 9 nucleotides match TRBD2. CDR1 and CDR2 (germline): SGDLS, YYNGEE. The length of the CDR3 is 15 residues. CDR3 nucleotides: TGTGCCAGCAGCAAGGCGGGGGGGTTCACAGATCCGCAGTATTTT. Protein: CASSKAGGFTDPQYF. Variable domain in full (rest from reference TRBV9 and TRBJ2-3): DSGVTQTPKHLITATGQRVTLRCSPRSGDLSVYWYQQSLDQGLQFLIQYYNGEERAKGNILERFSAQQFPDLHSELNLSSLELGDSALYFCASSKAGGFTDPQYFGPGTRLTVL.

CDR3 DNA sequence: TGCAGCGTTGGGGAGGGCACGGGCAATCAGCCCCAGCATTTT. Translating it yields CSVGEGTGNQPQHF. The V call is TRBV29-1, the J call TRBJ1-5; D is unclear. V lost 4 bases and J 2 bases, leaving 12 bases between the germline ends. The CDR3 has 14 amino acids. Looked up from germline, CDR1 is SQVTM and CDR2 is ANQGSEA.

This clonotype appeared many times. V usage is TRBV6-6 and J usage is TRBJ2-3; 8 positions agree with TRBD2. The CDR3 length is 15 residues. The germline V gene has CDR1 MNHNY and CDR2 SVGAGI (reference sequence). The trim removed 5 bases at V and 1 base at J, leaving 5 bases unmatched. The DNA for the CDR3 is TGTGCCAGCAGTCACGGCGGGGGGCGCACAGATACGCAGTATTTT. Translation: CASSHGGGRTDTQYF.

This clonotype occurred once. V is TRBV7-2 and J is TRBJ1-1; no definite D call. Germline assignment: CDR1 SGHTA and CDR2 FQGNSA. The V end lost 6 bases, the J end lost 14 bases, and 22 bases lay between the germline ends. This CDR3 has 13 residues. The CDR3 loop is CASRGSVSTDRFF. The DNA for the CDR3 is TGTGCCAGCAGAGGGAGTGTGAGCACTGATCGATTCTTT. Filled out from reference TRBV7-2 and TRBJ1-1, the complete variable domain reads GAGVSQSPSNKVTEKGKDVELRCDPISGHTALYWYRQSLGQGLEFLIYFQGNSAPDKSGLPSDRFSAERTGGSVSTLTIQRTQQEDSAVYLCASRGSVSTDRFFGQGTRLTVV.

This clonotype was detected once. The J gene is TRBJ1-2, the V gene TRBV10-2; TRBD1 matches 7 bases. V dropped 4 bases and J dropped 4; count of bases not matched to a gene: 6. CDR1 and CDR2 (germline): WSHSY, SAAADI. The CDR3 length is 14 residues. The CDR3 DNA is TGCGCCAGCAGTGGTTGGGGACAGACCTATGGCTACACCTTC. It encodes CASSGWGQTYGYTF.

The chain links TRBV29-1 to TRBJ2-3, with D perhaps given as TRBD1 or TRBD2 (5 bases each). V lost 8 bases, J lost 8 bases, and 26 bases lay in between. Germline V CDR1 and CDR2: SQVTM, ANQGSEA. The CDR3 extends over 15 amino acids. In DNA, the CDR3 is TGCAGCACCGGGCCGGGGCTGGTGTTGTCGGGTACGCAGTATTTT. Translating it yields CSTGPGLVLSGTQYF.

This clonotype was counted ten times or more. J is TRBJ1-1 and V is TRBV20-1; unclear D gene. Germline V gene data show CDR1 as DFQATT and CDR2 as SNEGSKA (reference sequence). CDR3 size: 12 residues. The germline V and J ends were trimmed by 6 bases and 5 bases, with 13 bases remaining between them. The CDR3, as DNA: TGCAGTGCCTGGTTGGGTACAACTGAAGCTTTCTTT. Amino acids: CSAWLGTTEAFF.

The sample holds many counts of this clonotype. The chain recombines TRBV7-2 with TRBJ1-1, with D unresolved. Per the germline V gene, CDR1 is SGHTA and CDR2 is FQGNSA. V was trimmed by 1 base and J by 4 bases, leaving 16 bases between them. CDR3 length: 16 residues. The CDR3 nucleotides read TGTGCCAGCAGCTTAGAGGTTCGGTATAGCTTCACTGAAGCTTTCTTT. Translated: CASSLEVRYSFTEAFF.

By share, this clonotype ranks as medium-sized. The chain employs TRBV24-1 and TRBJ1-3; D remains unclear. The ends were cut back, 2 bases at V and 0 bases at J, with 13 bases in the middle. CDR3 length: 17 amino acids. Looked up from germline, CDR1 is KGHDR and CDR2 is SFDVKD. CDR3 sequence: CATSDCPYASSGNTIYF. The CDR3 bases are TGTGCCACCAGTGATTGCCCTTACGCCTCCTCTGGAAACACCATATATTTT.

Turning to this clonotype: The junction differs from germline at one of its ends, possibly a read error. The rearrangement links TRBV5-1 to TRBJ2-7; D gene unclear. Germline values: CDR1 SGHRS, CDR2 YFSETQ. The CDR3 sequence is 12 residues long. The CDR3 DNA sequence: TGCGCCAGCAGCTCCAGTACCTACGAGCACTACTTC. Encoded protein: CASSSSTYEHYF. The full variable domain, in which reference TRBV5-1 and TRBJ2-7 provide the parts outside the CDR3, is KAGVTQTPRYLIKTRGQQVTLSCSPISGHRSVSWYQQTPGQGLQFLFEYFSETQRNKGNFPGRFSGRQFSNSRSEMNVSTLELGDSALYLCASSSSTYEHYFGPGTRLTVT.

By sample fraction, this clonotype is medium-sized. This rearrangement joins TRBV28 to TRBJ1-6, with D unresolved. This CDR3 comprises 11 residues. Trimming pared 8 bases from V and 8 bases from J, leaving 7 bases between. In germline, CDR1 is MDHEN, CDR2 SYDVKM. CDR3 sequence (DNA): TGTGCCAGCGGCTTTGATTCACCCCTCCACTTT. Amino acid sequence: CASGFDSPLHF.

This clonotype was recorded many times. Written as DNA, the CDR3 is TGTGCCAGCAGGCCCGGGACAGATTCACCCCTCCACTTT. The encoded protein is CASRPGTDSPLHF. The genes are TRBV6-5 and TRBJ1-6; 7 bases are a match to TRBD1. This CDR3 has 13 amino acids. V lost 6 bases to trimming and J lost 8 bases; unmatched junction nucleotides: 4. Germline V CDR1 and CDR2: MNHEY, SVGAGI.

The V gene is TRBV29-1, the J gene TRBJ1-2; tentative D call: TRBD1 (5 bases). The CDR3 is 14 amino acids. Germline CDR1 and CDR2: SQVTM and ANQGSEA. Deletions cut 2 bases from V and 4 bases from J, with 14 bases between. The CDR3 region is CSVESTGQGYGYTF. Written as DNA, the CDR3 is TGCAGCGTTGAAAGTACCGGCCAGGGCTATGGCTACACCTTC.

This clonotype was picked up many times. This may be a read error, as it is one base from a much larger clone. The chain carries TRBV7-7 and TRBJ1-3; D is undetermined. CDR1 and CDR2 (germline): SSHAT, FNYEAQ (reference sequence). The CDR3 is 17 residues long. The DNA for the CDR3 is TGTGCTAGCAGCGTAACTCGTCTTCCAACCTCTGGAAACCCCATATATTTT. Protein product: CASSVTRLPTSGNPIYF.

This CDR3 reads CASSPTGSSNQPQHF. CDR3 nucleotides: TGTGCCAGCAGCCCGACAGGGAGCTCCAATCAGCCCCAGCATTTT. This chain connects TRBV7-9 to TRBJ1-5; 7 bases map to TRBD1. CDR1 SEHNR and CDR2 FQNEAQ come from the germline V gene (reference sequence). Trimming cost V 5 bases and J 3 bases; bases outside gene matches: 7. This CDR3 comprises 15 residues.

V and J are TRBV20-1 and TRBJ1-4; D is uncertain. This CDR3 region has 10 residues. Per the germline V gene, CDR1 is DFQATT and CDR2 is SNEGSKA (reference sequence). V was cut by 6 bases and J by 5 bases, with 4 bases left in between. CDR3 loop: CSAPNEKLFF. The CDR3 region has the DNA TGCAGTGCGCCGAATGAAAAACTGTTTTTT.

By share, this clonotype ranks as medium-sized (0.01 to 0.1%). The J gene is TRBJ1-2, the V gene TRBV2; D is unresolved. V was cut by 5 bases and J by 1 base, with 11 bases left in between. Germline-derived CDR1 and CDR2 are SNHLY and FYNNEI. There are 14 residues in the CDR3. The CDR3 nucleotides are TGTGCCAGCAGTACCGACCGGCGTAACTATGGCTACACCTTC. Translation gives CASSTDRRNYGYTF.

This chain connects TRBV7-9 to TRBJ2-7; the D gene is possibly TRBD1 (6 bases). Germline CDR1 SEHNR, CDR2 FQNEAQ (reference sequence). The CDR3 has 14 residues. The germline V and J ends were trimmed by 3 bases and 5 bases, with 14 bases remaining between them. The CDR3 reads CASSLSGGSDEQYF. The CDR3 DNA is TGTGCCAGCAGCTTGAGTGGGGGCAGCGACGAGCAGTACTTC.

In its sample, this clonotype ranks as medium-sized. This rearrangement joins TRBV30 to TRBJ2-7; possibly TRBD1 for D (5 bases). Germline CDR1 GTSNPN, CDR2 SVGIG (reference sequence). CDR3 length: 15 residues. With 3 bases removed from V and 4 bases from J, the gap between germline ends came to 19 bases. CDR3 loop: CAWRKGQGYVYEQYF. The CDR3 bases are TGTGCCTGGAGGAAGGGTCAGGGCTATGTTTACGAGCAGTACTTC.

Many counts were recorded for this clonotype. The CDR3, as DNA: TGCAGTGCTAGAGACTTCGGAAACACTGAAGCTTTCTTT. This sequence encodes CSARDFGNTEAFF. The V gene is TRBV20-1, the J gene TRBJ1-1; D gene ambiguous. CDR3 length: 13 residues. CDR1 is DFQATT, CDR2 SNEGSKA, per germline (reference sequence). The V end was cut by 0 bases, the J end by 2 bases, with 7 bases between.